A single sample gave rise to the 19 T cell receptor beta chains below, sequenced in a study of blood T cell repertoires in COVID-19. Produced via immunoSEQ multiplex PCR; TCRdb's table is partial and in-frame only. The sample holds about 310,000 clones; roughly nine tenths are singletons and the top ten take approximately 5.2%. The sequenced material came from PBMCs or T cells enriched from blood (not recorded which). The receptor source for this set is a man in his 60s who had recovered from COVID-19.

This chain connects TRBV9 to TRBJ2-1, with 10 bases matching TRBD1. This CDR3 comprises 15 residues. The germline gives CDR1 SGDLS, CDR2 YYNGEE. With 2 bases clipped from V and 8 bases from J, the junction kept 7 bases outside the gene matches. The CDR3 reads CASSVRDRGYDEQFF. CDR3 in DNA: TGTGCCAGCAGCGTCCGGGACAGGGGATACGATGAGCAGTTCTTC.

The CDR3 DNA sequence: TGTGCCAGCAGCTTAACTAAAGGGCTAGCGGGAGAGTCAACAGATACGCAGTATTTT. Amino acid sequence: CASSLTKGLAGESTDTQYF. The chain uses TRBV7-3 and TRBJ2-3; 10 bases are a match to TRBD2. This CDR3 comprises 19 residues. V was pared by 0 bases and J by 3 bases, with 12 bases of the junction left unmatched. The V gene's germline CDR1 is SGHTA and CDR2 FQGTGA.

Comment on this clone: This specimen includes other DNA sequences encoding the same CDR3. The V and J genes are TRBV3-1 (or the pseudogene TRBV3-2) and TRBJ2-7; no clear D gene. Germline assignment: CDR1 LGHDT and CDR2 YNNKEL (reference sequence). The CDR3 contains 12 residues. With 0 bases removed from V and 7 bases from J, the gap between germline ends came to 7 bases. The DNA for the CDR3 is TGTGCCAGCAGCCAAGAGGGCAGGGAGCAGTACTTC. Translating it yields CASSQEGREQYF.

The chain combines TRBV18 with TRBJ2-3, with D unclear. Germline V CDR1 and CDR2: KGHSH, LQKENI. Trimming cost V 3 bases and J 1 base, with 11 bases left between them. This CDR3 is 15 amino acids long. CDR3 nucleotide sequence: TGTGCCAGCTCACCCCAAGCAGGCCGCACAGATACGCAGTATTTT. It codes for CASSPQAGRTDTQYF.

The chain couples TRBV18 to TRBJ2-5; tentatively, D is TRBD1 (5 bases). The V gene lost 0 bases and the J gene lost 2 bases, with 7 bases spanning the gap. This CDR3 spans 14 amino acids. Germline V gene sequence: CDR1 KGHSH, CDR2 LQKENI. The CDR3 sequence is CASSPPQGQETQYF. In DNA, the CDR3 is TGTGCCAGCTCACCACCGCAGGGACAAGAGACCCAGTACTTC.

This clone was recorded a few times. This chain joins TRBV28 and TRBJ1-2; D gene ambiguous. The CDR3 is 12 amino acids. The germline V and J ends were trimmed by 3 bases and 6 bases, with 8 bases remaining between them. Germline V gene data show CDR1 as MDHEN and CDR2 as SYDVKM. CDR3 amino acids: CASSFSPHGYTF. In nucleotides, the CDR3 is TGTGCCAGCAGTTTTAGCCCCCATGGCTACACCTTC.

This clone was observed a few times. This chain joins TRBV18 and TRBJ1-2; TRBD1 matches 9 bases. Germline CDR1 and CDR2: KGHSH and LQKENI. This CDR3 has 15 amino acids. Germline trimming cut 5 bases from V and 8 bases from J; bases unmatched to any gene: 12. The CDR3 is CASSSDRGGRLGYTF. CDR3 coding DNA: TGTGCCAGCTCATCAGACAGGGGGGGCCGTTTAGGCTACACCTTC.

V is TRBV7-2 and J is TRBJ2-1; no definite D call. Trimming left V 4 bases short and J 3 bases short, with 13 bases between. This CDR3 has 15 amino acids. CDR1 and CDR2 (germline): SGHTA, FQGNSA. CDR3 loop: CASSSPMVVYNEQFF. Written as DNA, the CDR3 is TGTGCCAGCAGCTCGCCTATGGTGGTCTACAATGAGCAGTTCTTC.

The rearrangement uses TRBV11-2 and TRBJ2-2; 7 nucleotides line up with TRBD1. Losses at the gene ends were 3 bases for V and 2 bases for J; bases not matched to a gene: 6. There are 16 residues in the CDR3. Per germline, CDR1 SGHAT and CDR2 FQNNGV. In DNA, the CDR3 is TGTGCCAGCAGCTTTGCCGGGACAGCTAACACCGGGGAGCTGTTTTTT. This sequence encodes CASSFAGTANTGELFF.

The V call is TRBV30, the J call TRBJ1-6, with a possible D match to TRBD1 (6 bases). The V end lost 2 bases, the J end lost 9 bases, and 20 bases lay between the germline ends. The CDR3 is made up of 16 amino acids. Germline V gives CDR1 GTSNPN, CDR2 SVGIG (reference sequence). CDR3 in DNA: TGTGCCTGGAGTCACCGGCCGGGGACACCAGGTTCACCCCTCCACTTT. As protein: CAWSHRPGTPGSPLHF.

The rearrangement links TRBV27 to TRBJ2-1; TRBD2 matches 9 bases. Germline CDR1 and CDR2: MNHEY and SMNVEV (reference sequence). V trimming: 4 bases; J trimming: 8 bases; junction bases outside the gene matches: 15. This CDR3 is 17 amino acids long. The CDR3 bases are TGTGCCAGCAGTTACCCTCTGTGGCGGGAGGGCGCCTATGAGCAGTTCTTC. Residues: CASSYPLWREGAYEQFF.

The gene calls are TRBV18 and TRBJ2-1, with D possibly being TRBD2 (6 bases). Deletions cut 6 bases from V and 9 bases from J, with 18 bases between. The CDR3 contains 14 residues. Germline CDR1 reads KGHSH; CDR2 reads LQKENI. In DNA form, the CDR3 reads TGTGCCAGCTCGCTCGAAAGGGGACTCTTTGAGCAGTTCTTC. Translated: CASSLERGLFEQFF.

J is TRBJ1-1 and V is TRBV19; possible D gene TRBD1, 5 bases. V was clipped by 7 bases and J by 0 bases, with 6 bases between them. CDR3 length equals 12 residues. CDR1 LNHDA and CDR2 SQIVND come from the germline V gene (reference sequence). CDR3 residues: CASTGMNTEAFF. In DNA, the CDR3 is TGTGCCAGTACAGGGATGAACACTGAAGCTTTCTTT.

As regards this clone: At one end, the junction sequence differs from germline, possibly due to a read error. The chain joins TRBV7-7 to TRBJ2-3; TRBD1 agrees at 8 bases. The CDR3 extends over 15 amino acids. Germline V CDR1 and CDR2: SSHAT, FNYEAQ (reference sequence). The CDR3 DNA is TGTGCTAGCAGCTTAGGCAGGGGGCGTACAGATACGCAGTATTTT. This sequence encodes CASSLGRGRTDTQYF.

The chain employs TRBV11-2 and TRBJ2-7, with 9 bases lining up with TRBD2. The ends lost 2 bases at V and 2 bases at J; junction bases unmatched: 4. The CDR3 extends over 15 amino acids. Germline V gene lookup returns CDR1 SGHAT and CDR2 FQNNGV. The DNA of the CDR3 is TGTGCCAGCAGCTTAACAGCGGGGGGACCCTACGAGCAGTACTTC. This codes for CASSLTAGGPYEQYF.

This sequence joins TRBV5-1 and TRBJ2-1, with 9 bases fitting TRBD2. V lost 0 bases and J lost 8; bases outside the gene matches: 9. The CDR3 is 16 residues long. CDR1 is SGHRS and CDR2 is YFSETQ in the germline V gene. The CDR3 sequence is CASSLGIAGVGDEQFF. CDR3 nucleotide sequence: TGCGCCAGCAGCTTGGGGATAGCGGGAGTCGGCGATGAGCAGTTCTTC.

The chain uses TRBV9 and TRBJ2-1, with TRBD2 matching over 8 bases. Germline values: CDR1 SGDLS, CDR2 YYNGEE. This CDR3 contains 16 residues. The V segment lost 0 bases and the J segment 2 bases; nucleotides outside the gene matches: 4. The CDR3: CASSVGPAGAYNEQFF. CDR3 DNA sequence: TGTGCCAGCAGCGTAGGTCCAGCGGGAGCCTACAATGAGCAGTTCTTC.

This clone is a singleton in its sample. The V call is TRBV2, the J call TRBJ2-3, with TRBD2 as a possible D gene (6 bases). This CDR3 contains 15 residues. The germline CDR1 and CDR2 sequences are SNHLY and FYNNEI. The V and J ends lost 3 bases and 3 bases respectively, with 13 bases between them. This chain's CDR3 is CASSDQGGRTDTQYF. For the CDR3, the DNA is TGTGCCAGCAGTGATCAAGGAGGGCGAACAGATACGCAGTATTTT.

V gene TRBV18 combines with J gene TRBJ2-3; 14 bases are a match to TRBD2. CDR3 length: 17 amino acids. V lost 2 bases to trimming and J lost 1 base; unmatched junction nucleotides: 2. Germline CDR1 and CDR2: KGHSH and LQKENI. The CDR3 spells CASSPGTSGSGTDTQYF. The CDR3 bases are TGTGCCAGCTCACCAGGGACTAGCGGGAGTGGCACAGATACGCAGTATTTT.